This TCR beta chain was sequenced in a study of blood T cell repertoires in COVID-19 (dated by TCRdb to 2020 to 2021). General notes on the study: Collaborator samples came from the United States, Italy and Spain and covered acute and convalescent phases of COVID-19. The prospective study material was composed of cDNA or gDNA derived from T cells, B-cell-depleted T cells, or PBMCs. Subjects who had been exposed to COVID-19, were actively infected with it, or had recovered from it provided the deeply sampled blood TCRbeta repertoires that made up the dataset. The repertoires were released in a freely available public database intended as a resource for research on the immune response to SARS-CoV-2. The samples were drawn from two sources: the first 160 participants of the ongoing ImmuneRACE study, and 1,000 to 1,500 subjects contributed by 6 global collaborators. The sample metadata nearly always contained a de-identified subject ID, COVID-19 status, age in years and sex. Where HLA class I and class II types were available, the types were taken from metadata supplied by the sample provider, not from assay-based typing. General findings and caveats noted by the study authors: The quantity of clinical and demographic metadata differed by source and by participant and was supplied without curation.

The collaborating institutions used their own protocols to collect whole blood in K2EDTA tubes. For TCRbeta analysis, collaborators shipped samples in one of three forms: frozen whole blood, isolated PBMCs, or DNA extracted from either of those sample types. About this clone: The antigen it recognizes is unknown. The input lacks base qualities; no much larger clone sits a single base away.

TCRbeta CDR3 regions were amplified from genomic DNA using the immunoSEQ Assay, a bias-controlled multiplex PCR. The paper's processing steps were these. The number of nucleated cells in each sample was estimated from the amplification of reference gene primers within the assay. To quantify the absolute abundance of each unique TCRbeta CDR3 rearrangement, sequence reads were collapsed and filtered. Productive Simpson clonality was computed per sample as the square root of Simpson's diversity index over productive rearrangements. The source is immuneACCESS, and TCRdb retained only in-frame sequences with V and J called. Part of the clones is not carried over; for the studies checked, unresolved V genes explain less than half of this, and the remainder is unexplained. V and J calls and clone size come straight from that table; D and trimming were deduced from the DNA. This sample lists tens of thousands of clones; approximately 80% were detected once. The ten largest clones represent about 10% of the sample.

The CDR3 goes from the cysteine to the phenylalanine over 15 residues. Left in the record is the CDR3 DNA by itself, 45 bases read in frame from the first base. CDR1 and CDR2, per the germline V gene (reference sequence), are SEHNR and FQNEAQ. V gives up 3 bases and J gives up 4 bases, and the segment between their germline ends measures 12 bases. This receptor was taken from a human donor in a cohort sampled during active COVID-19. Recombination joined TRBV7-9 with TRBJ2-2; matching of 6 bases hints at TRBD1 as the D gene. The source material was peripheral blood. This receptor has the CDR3 CASSLDSGTTGELFF. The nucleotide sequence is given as TGTGCCAGCAGCTTGGACAGCGGAACCACCGGGGAGCTGTTTTTT.